This T cell receptor beta chain derives from a study of OX40 agonist ivuxolimab in advanced cancers. Regarding the study as a whole: In the expanded peripheral T cells, antigen specificity was never determined.

Data came from immunoSEQ multiplex PCR; TCRdb stores just in-frame clones and leaves some out. This table holds more than 60,000 clones, approximately 90% found once. Trimming left V 0 bases short and J 6 bases short, with 5 bases between. Germline V CDR1 and CDR2: SGHDT, YYEEEE. The CDR3 contains 12 residues. Notes on this clone: The antigen is undetermined.

The chain carries TRBV5-6 and TRBJ2-3; no clear D. The sequencing used CD4+ or CD8+ T cells sorted from blood, collected in a trial of the OX40 agonist ivuxolimab. This TCR was sampled from an adult with an advanced solid tumor such as melanoma, head and neck, liver or kidney cancer. This CDR3 is CASSLGWDTQYF. The DNA of the CDR3 is TGTGCCAGCAGCTTGGGTTGGGATACGCAGTATTTT.